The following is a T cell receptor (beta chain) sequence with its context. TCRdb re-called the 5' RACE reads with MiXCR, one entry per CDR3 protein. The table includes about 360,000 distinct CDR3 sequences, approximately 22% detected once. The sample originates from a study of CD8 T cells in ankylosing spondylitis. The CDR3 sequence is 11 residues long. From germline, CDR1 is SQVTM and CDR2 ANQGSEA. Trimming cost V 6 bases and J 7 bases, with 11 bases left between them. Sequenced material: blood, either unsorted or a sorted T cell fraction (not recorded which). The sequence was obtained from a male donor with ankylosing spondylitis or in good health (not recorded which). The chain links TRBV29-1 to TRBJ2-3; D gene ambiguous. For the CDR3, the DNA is TGCAGCGTGGAGTCTTTGAATACGCAGTATTTT. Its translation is CSVESLNTQYF.